Below are 25 T cell receptor beta chains sequenced from a single sample in a study of T-cell memory formation after mild COVID-19. A single record per CDR3 protein comes from TCRdb applying MiXCR to the 5' RACE reads. The table lists about 130,000 distinct CDR3 sequences, approximately 15% of them singletons, with about 5.2% in the top ten. Sequences were obtained from PBMCs or a T cell subset sorted from them (not recorded which). The receptor set was obtained from a man between 18 and 29 years old who had mild COVID-19 (a few samples of this study predate the infection). Cell type and time point are not known.

The chain recombines TRBV4-2 with TRBJ2-2; no clear D. Between the trimmed V and J ends, which lost 1 base and 6 bases, there was a span of 6 bases. The length of the CDR3 is 13 residues. Germline CDR1 is LGHNA and CDR2 is YNFKEQ. CDR3 nucleotides: TGTGCCAGCAGCCAAGTGGCCGCCGGGGAGCTGTTTTTT. It specifies CASSQVAAGELFF.

This clonotype showed up many times. The chain joins TRBV20-1 to TRBJ2-1; TRBD2 matches 9 bases. Germline CDR1 is DFQATT and CDR2 is SNEGSKA (reference sequence). The CDR3 totals 13 residues. V trimming: 6 bases; J trimming: 7 bases; junction bases outside the gene matches: 7. The CDR3 DNA reads TGCAGTGCAACGACTAGCGGAGCGAATGAGCAGTTCTTC. It codes for CSATTSGANEQFF.

CDR3 bases: TGCGCCAGCAGCCGGGGTCTAGCGGGAAACAATGAGCAGTTCTTC. As protein: CASSRGLAGNNEQFF. V and J are TRBV4-3 and TRBJ2-1; 9 bases are a match to TRBD2. The CDR3 has 15 amino acids. V lost 4 bases to trimming and J lost 5 bases; unmatched junction nucleotides: 6. The germline V gene has CDR1 LGHNA and CDR2 YSLEER.

This clonotype was seen a few times. This chain links TRBV5-1 with TRBJ1-3; D gene ambiguous. The CDR3 sequence is 14 residues long. The ends were cut back, 0 bases at V and 0 bases at J, with 4 bases in the middle. Germline CDR1 is SGHRS and CDR2 is YFSETQ. CDR3: CASSLDNSGNTIYF. CDR3 bases: TGCGCCAGCAGCTTGGACAACTCTGGAAACACCATATATTTT.

In this sample, this clonotype turned up a few times. This chain uses TRBV7-3 with TRBJ2-3, with D perhaps being TRBD1 or TRBD2 (6 bases each). V dropped 8 bases and J dropped 2 bases, with 14 bases sitting between them. CDR3 length: 14 residues. Germline values: CDR1 SGHTA, CDR2 FQGTGA. The CDR3 sequence is CASSGAGATDTQYF. In nucleotides, the CDR3 is TGTGCCAGCTCGGGGGCAGGTGCCACAGATACGCAGTATTTT.

Many counts were recorded for this clonotype. The CDR3 loop is CAWSLTGGKNIQYF. The DNA of the CDR3 is TGTGCCTGGAGTCTTACAGGGGGCAAAAACATTCAGTACTTC. V is TRBV30 and J is TRBJ2-4, with 8 bases that match TRBD1. The CDR3 sequence is 14 residues long. CDR1 and CDR2 (germline): GTSNPN, SVGIG (reference sequence). The ends lost 2 bases at V and 3 bases at J; junction bases unmatched: 3.

The CDR3 nucleotides read TGTGCCAGCAGTGAACAGGGGGGTGTTTGGACTGAAGCTTTCTTT. Its protein is CASSEQGGVWTEAFF. The genes are TRBV2 and TRBJ1-1; 7 bases match TRBD1. The V segment lost 2 bases and the J segment 5 bases; nucleotides outside the gene matches: 8. This CDR3 comprises 15 residues. In germline, CDR1 is SNHLY, CDR2 FYNNEI.

The table lists this clonotype with a few counts. V usage is TRBV5-1 and J usage is TRBJ2-2; weak D call: TRBD2 (5 bases). CDR1 and CDR2 from the germline V gene are SGHRS and YFSETQ. There are 13 residues in the CDR3. V lost 1 base and J lost 7, with 8 bases in between. This CDR3 reads CASSLSRDGELFF. In DNA, the CDR3 is TGCGCCAGCAGCTTGAGTCGGGACGGGGAGCTGTTTTTT.

The chain uses TRBV18 and TRBJ2-2, with 7 bases aligning to TRBD1. V lost 0 bases, J lost 2 bases, and 3 bases stayed unmatched. CDR1 KGHSH and CDR2 LQKENI come from the germline V gene. The CDR3 loop spans 16 amino acids. CDR3 coding DNA: TGTGCCAGCTCACCACCACAGGGGCCAAACACCGGGGAGCTGTTTTTT. Its translation: CASSPPQGPNTGELFF.

The V and J genes are TRBV20-1 and TRBJ1-5, with 7 bases aligning to TRBD1. V lost 6 bases and J lost 8; bases outside the gene matches: 7. The germline V gene encodes CDR1 DFQATT and CDR2 SNEGSKA (reference sequence). This CDR3 has 12 residues. CDR3 coding DNA: TGCAGTGCGAAGCTAGGACAGGAGCCCCAGCATTTT. Its translation is CSAKLGQEPQHF.

The rearrangement joins TRBV24-1 to TRBJ2-7; no definite D call. V was shortened by 4 bases and J by 2 bases, with 14 bases between the two germline ends. This CDR3 region has 15 residues. Germline V CDR1 and CDR2: KGHDR, SFDVKD. The CDR3 nucleotides read TGTGCCACCAGTGACCCCTATGGAATCACCTACGAGCAGTACGTC. Residues: CATSDPYGITYEQYV.

The chain recombines TRBV5-1 with TRBJ1-6, with D unresolved. This CDR3 has 14 amino acids. V lost 0 bases to trimming and J lost 5 bases, with 6 bases between them. Germline lookup yields CDR1 SGHRS and CDR2 YFSETQ. This CDR3 is CASSLDVNNSPLHF. CDR3 nucleotides: TGCGCCAGCAGCTTGGACGTCAATAATTCACCCCTCCACTTT.

The chain joins TRBV5-1 to TRBJ1-1, with D tentatively TRBD1 (6 bases). The germline V and J ends were trimmed by 2 bases and 5 bases, with 10 bases remaining between them. Germline V gives CDR1 SGHRS, CDR2 YFSETQ. This CDR3 is 13 amino acids long. CDR3 residues: CASSFQGRTEAFF. The CDR3 DNA sequence: TGCGCCAGCAGCTTTCAGGGGAGGACTGAAGCTTTCTTT.

The V call is TRBV20-1, the J call TRBJ2-2; 13 bases are a match to TRBD2. This CDR3 spans 17 amino acids. Germline CDR1 and CDR2: DFQATT and SNEGSKA (reference sequence). V dropped 4 bases and J dropped 1; count of bases not matched to a gene: 6. This CDR3 reads CSAIGLAGDLNTGELFF. The CDR3 coding sequence is TGCAGTGCTATAGGACTAGCGGGGGATTTGAACACCGGGGAGCTGTTTTTT.

This chain connects TRBV20-1 to TRBJ2-7; the D gene could be TRBD1 or TRBD2 (6 bases each). CDR1 is DFQATT and CDR2 is SNEGSKA in the germline V gene (reference sequence). The CDR3 sequence is 12 residues long. Trimming removed 3 bases at V and 4 bases at J, with 10 bases between. DNA of the CDR3: TGCAGTGCTAGGGGGGGCCGGTACGAGCAGTACTTC. Its protein is CSARGGRYEQYF.

This CDR3 reads CASSQPGGREQYV. DNA of the CDR3: TGTGCCAGCAGCCAGCCTGGGGGCCGCGAGCAGTACGTC. This sequence joins TRBV3-1 and TRBJ2-7; tentative D call: TRBD1 (6 bases). The CDR3 consists of 13 residues. CDR1 and CDR2 from the germline V gene are LGHDT and YNNKEL (reference sequence). The V gene lost 3 bases and the J gene lost 6 bases, with 12 bases spanning the gap.

The chain joins TRBV5-1 to TRBJ2-5, with TRBD1 matching over 9 bases. Germline lookup yields CDR1 SGHRS and CDR2 YFSETQ. Trimming cost V 0 bases and J 4 bases; bases outside gene matches: 10. This CDR3 comprises 17 residues. CDR3 in DNA: TGCGCCAGCAGCTTGGCCTCCGGGACAGGGTTGTTAGAGACCCAGTACTTC. This encodes CASSLASGTGLLETQYF.

The chain has TRBV5-1 and TRBJ2-1; D ambiguous. CDR1 is SGHRS and CDR2 is YFSETQ in the germline V gene. The CDR3 spans 13 residues. Trimming removed 0 bases from V and 10 bases from J, with 11 bases in between. In nucleotides, the CDR3 is TGCGCCAGCAGCTTGGGGCCAGGCTACGAGCAGTTCTTC. Residues: CASSLGPGYEQFF.

This clonotype was picked up many times. The CDR3 DNA reads TGTGCCAGCAGTCGGACTAGCGGGGCCTCCTACGAGCAGTACTTC. Translating gives CASSRTSGASYEQYF. J is TRBJ2-7 and V is TRBV7-2; TRBD2 agrees at 12 bases. V shed 6 bases, J shed 0 bases, and the junction held 3 bases outside the gene matches. Germline V lookup: CDR1 SGHTA, CDR2 FQGNSA. This CDR3 spans 15 amino acids.

This chain uses TRBV6-2 or TRBV6-3 with TRBJ1-5; D is unclear. The V gene lost 8 bases and the J gene lost 4 bases, with 9 bases spanning the gap. The CDR3 extends over 12 amino acids. Germline V gene lookup returns CDR1 MNHEY and CDR2 SVGEGT. The CDR3 reads CASRLGNQPQHF. The DNA of the CDR3 is TGTGCCAGCCGGTTGGGGAATCAGCCCCAGCATTTT.

The chain combines TRBV20-1 with TRBJ2-7; possible D gene TRBD1, 6 bases. The V gene lost 2 bases and the J gene lost 5 bases, with 10 bases spanning the gap. The CDR3 extends over 12 amino acids. The germline gives CDR1 DFQATT, CDR2 SNEGSKA (reference sequence). Here the CDR3 DNA reads TGCAGTGCTAGATCAGGGGTGGACGAGCAGTACTTC. Translation: CSARSGVDEQYF.

V usage is TRBV5-8 and J usage is TRBJ2-5; 9 bases align to TRBD1. Per germline, CDR1 SGHTS and CDR2 YDEGEE. J lost 4 bases, V lost 3 bases, and 4 bases had no gene match. The CDR3 length is 14 residues. CDR3: CASSSWDRAETQYF. In DNA form, the CDR3 reads TGTGCCAGCAGCTCCTGGGACAGGGCAGAGACCCAGTACTTC.

The gene calls are TRBV7-2 and TRBJ1-1, with D possibly being TRBD1 (6 bases). V was trimmed by 1 base and J by 10 bases, leaving 19 bases between them. Germline-derived CDR1 and CDR2 are SGHTA and FQGNSA. This CDR3 has 15 amino acids. CDR3 residues: CASSLGGGTGLGAFF. The DNA for the CDR3 is TGTGCCAGCAGCTTAGGAGGGGGTACAGGGTTGGGAGCTTTCTTT.

This clonotype was seen many times. V gene TRBV2 combines with J gene TRBJ2-3, with D perhaps matching TRBD1 or TRBD2 (5 bases each). This CDR3 comprises 14 residues. V was clipped by 6 bases and J by 1 base, with 11 bases between them. CDR1 and CDR2 from the germline V gene are SNHLY and FYNNEI. The CDR3 region is CASSRQRGTDTQYF. CDR3 coding DNA: TGTGCCAGCAGCCGACAGAGGGGCACAGATACGCAGTATTTT.

This clonotype has only a few counts. The chain employs TRBV29-1 and TRBJ1-2; D perhaps matches TRBD1 (5 bases). V was pared by 8 bases and J by 4 bases, with 29 bases between. CDR1 and CDR2 (germline): SQVTM, ANQGSEA. The length of the CDR3 is 17 residues. The CDR3 region is CSTQQIPSRGSAYGYTF. The CDR3 bases are TGCAGCACCCAGCAAATCCCTAGTCGGGGGAGCGCCTATGGCTACACCTTC.